A single T cell receptor (beta chain) is shown here with its context. What it binds is unknown. Germline V gene sequence: CDR1 SQVTM, CDR2 ANQGSEA. The CDR3 totals 13 residues. cDNA libraries for TRB were generated by 5' RACE incorporating UMI labels. TCRdb reworked the 5' RACE reads into one entry per CDR3 protein, no DNA. Its table records around 90,000 distinct CDR3 sequences. The data originate from a study of CXCR3-negative and CXCR3-positive naive CD8 T cells. The study, taken as a whole, reports: Similarly elevated diversity marked both naive subsets, with memory CD8+ cells showing far lower diversity.

Source material: naive CXCR3- CD8+ T cells from blood. The subset: CD45RO-CCR7+CD27+CD95- naive CD8+ T cells lacking CXCR3 (TNR3-). This receptor was taken from a human donor in good health. Some clones in this sample may be carry-over from other donors' samples. The chain links TRBV29-1 to TRBJ2-1; TCRdb's D call of TRBD2 is untestable without DNA. CDR3 loop: CSVGSSGRNEQFF.